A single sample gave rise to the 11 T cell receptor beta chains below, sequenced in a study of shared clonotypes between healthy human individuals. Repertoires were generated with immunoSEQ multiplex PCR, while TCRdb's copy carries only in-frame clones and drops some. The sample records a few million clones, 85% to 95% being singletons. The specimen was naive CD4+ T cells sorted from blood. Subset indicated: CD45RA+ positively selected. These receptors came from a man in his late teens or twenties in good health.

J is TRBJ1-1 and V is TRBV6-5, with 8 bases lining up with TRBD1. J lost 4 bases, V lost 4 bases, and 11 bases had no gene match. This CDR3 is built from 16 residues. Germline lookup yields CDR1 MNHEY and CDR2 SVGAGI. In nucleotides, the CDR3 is TGTGCCAGCAGTTCCCAAAGACAGGGGAGGACCACTGAAGCTTTCTTT. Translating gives CASSSQRQGRTTEAFF.

The CDR3 DNA follows: TGTGCCAGCAGTATCGTCAGACAGGGAGGGCTGTACTTC. Amino acids: CASSIVRQGGLYF. The rearrangement joins TRBV6-5 to TRBJ2-4, with D perhaps matching TRBD1 or TRBD2 (7 bases each). Trimming took 5 bases from V and 15 from J, leaving 20 bases between them. The CDR3 totals 13 residues. Germline CDR1 reads MNHEY; CDR2 reads SVGAGI.

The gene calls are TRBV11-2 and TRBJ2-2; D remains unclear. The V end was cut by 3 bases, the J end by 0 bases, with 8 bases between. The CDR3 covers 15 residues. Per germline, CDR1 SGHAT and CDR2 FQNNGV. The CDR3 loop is CASSLSRSNTGELFF. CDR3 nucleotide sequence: TGTGCCAGCAGCTTGAGTAGGTCGAACACCGGGGAGCTGTTTTTT.

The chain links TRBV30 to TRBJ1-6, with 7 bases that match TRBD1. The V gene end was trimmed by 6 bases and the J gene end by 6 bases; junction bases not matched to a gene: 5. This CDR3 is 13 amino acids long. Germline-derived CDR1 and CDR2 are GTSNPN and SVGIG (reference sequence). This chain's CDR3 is CACMGQINSPLHF. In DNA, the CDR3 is TGTGCCTGCATGGGACAGATTAATTCACCCCTCCACTTT.

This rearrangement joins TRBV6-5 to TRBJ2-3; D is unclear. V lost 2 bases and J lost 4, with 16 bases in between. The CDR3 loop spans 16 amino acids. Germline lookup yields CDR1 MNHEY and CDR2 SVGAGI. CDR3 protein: CASSYDIGLGADTQYF. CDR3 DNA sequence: TGTGCCAGCAGTTACGACATAGGTTTAGGAGCAGATACGCAGTATTTT.

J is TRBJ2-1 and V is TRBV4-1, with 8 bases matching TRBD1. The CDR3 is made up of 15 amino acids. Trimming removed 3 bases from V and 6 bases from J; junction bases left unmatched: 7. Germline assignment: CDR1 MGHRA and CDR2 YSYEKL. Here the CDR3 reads CASSQATGVGNEQFF. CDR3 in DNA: TGCGCCAGCAGCCAGGCGACAGGGGTAGGCAATGAGCAGTTCTTC.

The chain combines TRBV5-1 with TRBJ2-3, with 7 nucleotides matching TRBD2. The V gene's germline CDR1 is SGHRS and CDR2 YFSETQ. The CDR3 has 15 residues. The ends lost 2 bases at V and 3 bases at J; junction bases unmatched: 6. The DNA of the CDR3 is TGCGCCAGCAGCTTTAAGTCGGGGGGAACAGATACGCAGTATTTT. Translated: CASSFKSGGTDTQYF.

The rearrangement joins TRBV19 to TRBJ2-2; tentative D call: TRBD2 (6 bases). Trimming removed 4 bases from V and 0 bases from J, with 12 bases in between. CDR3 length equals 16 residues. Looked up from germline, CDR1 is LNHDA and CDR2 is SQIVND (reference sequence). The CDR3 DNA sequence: TGTGCCAGTAGTAAGCTAGCGTTCGCGAACACCGGGGAGCTGTTTTTT. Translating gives CASSKLAFANTGELFF.

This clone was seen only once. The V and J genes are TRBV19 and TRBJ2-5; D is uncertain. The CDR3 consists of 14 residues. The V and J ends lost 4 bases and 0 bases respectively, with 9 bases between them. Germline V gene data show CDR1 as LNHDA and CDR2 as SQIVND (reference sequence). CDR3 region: CASSSQRYQETQYF. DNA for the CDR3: TGTGCCAGTAGTAGCCAAAGATACCAAGAGACCCAGTACTTC. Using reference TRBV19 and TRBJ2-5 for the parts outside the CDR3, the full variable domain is DGGITQSPKYLFRKEGQNVTLSCEQNLNHDAMYWYRQDPGQGLRLIYYSQIVNDFQKGDIAEGYSVSREKKESFPLTVTSAQKNPTAFYLCASSSQRYQETQYFGPGTRLLVL.

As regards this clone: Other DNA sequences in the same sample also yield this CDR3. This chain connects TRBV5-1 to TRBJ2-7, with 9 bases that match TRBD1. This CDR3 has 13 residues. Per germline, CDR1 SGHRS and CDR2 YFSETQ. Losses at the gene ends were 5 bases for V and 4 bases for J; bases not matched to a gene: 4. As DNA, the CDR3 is TGCGCCAGCAGTCCACAGGGGGCTTACGAGCAGTACTTC. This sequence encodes CASSPQGAYEQYF.

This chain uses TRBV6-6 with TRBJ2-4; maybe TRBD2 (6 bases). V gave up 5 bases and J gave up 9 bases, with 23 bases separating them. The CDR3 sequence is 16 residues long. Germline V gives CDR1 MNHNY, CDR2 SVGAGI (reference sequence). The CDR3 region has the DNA TGTGCCAGCAGTGGGCGACTAACACGGAGGGATTCCATTCAGTACTTC. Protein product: CASSGRLTRRDSIQYF.